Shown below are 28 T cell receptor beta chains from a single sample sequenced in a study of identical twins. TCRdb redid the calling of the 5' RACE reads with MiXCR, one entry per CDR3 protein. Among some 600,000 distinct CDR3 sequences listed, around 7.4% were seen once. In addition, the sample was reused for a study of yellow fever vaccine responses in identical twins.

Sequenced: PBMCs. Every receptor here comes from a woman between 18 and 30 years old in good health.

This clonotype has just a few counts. For the CDR3, the DNA is TGTGCCATCAGTCCCGGACAGTCCAATCAGCCCCAGCATTTT. This encodes CAISPGQSNQPQHF. V is TRBV10-3 and J is TRBJ1-5, with D maybe TRBD1 (6 bases). This CDR3 contains 14 residues. Germline loops: CDR1 ENHRY, CDR2 SYGVKD. V was trimmed by 5 bases and J by 3 bases, leaving 11 bases between them.

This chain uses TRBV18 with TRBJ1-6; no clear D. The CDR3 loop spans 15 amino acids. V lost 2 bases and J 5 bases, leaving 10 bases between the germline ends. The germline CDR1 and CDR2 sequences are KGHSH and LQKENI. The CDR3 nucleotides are TGTGCCAGCTCACCAGCGGGCAAAAATAATTCACCCCTCCACTTT. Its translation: CASSPAGKNNSPLHF.

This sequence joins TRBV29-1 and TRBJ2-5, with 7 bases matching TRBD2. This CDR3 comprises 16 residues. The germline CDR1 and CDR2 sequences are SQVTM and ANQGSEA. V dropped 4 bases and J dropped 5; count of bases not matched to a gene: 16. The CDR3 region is CSVVRALAGVGETQYF. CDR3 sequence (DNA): TGCAGCGTTGTGAGAGCCTTGGCGGGGGTGGGGGAGACCCAGTACTTC. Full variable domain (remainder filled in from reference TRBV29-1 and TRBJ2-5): SAVISQKPSRDICQRGTSLTIQCQVDSQVTMMFWYRQQPGQSLTLIATANQGSEATYESGFVIDKFPISRPNLTFSTLTVSNMSPEDSSIYLCSVVRALAGVGETQYFGPGTRLLVL.

CDR3 protein: CSAQGVGRAFF. CDR3 nucleotide sequence: TGCAGTGCCCAGGGGGTGGGAAGAGCTTTCTTT. The rearrangement uses TRBV20-1 and TRBJ1-1; 7 bases agree with TRBD1. Germline CDR1 is DFQATT and CDR2 is SNEGSKA (reference sequence). CDR3 size: 11 residues. V dropped 6 bases and J dropped 10; count of bases not matched to a gene: 8.

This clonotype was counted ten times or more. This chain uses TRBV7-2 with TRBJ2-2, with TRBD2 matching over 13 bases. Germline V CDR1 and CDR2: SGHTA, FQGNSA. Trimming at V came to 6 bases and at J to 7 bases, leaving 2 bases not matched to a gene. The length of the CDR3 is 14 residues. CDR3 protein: CASRRLAGGGELFF. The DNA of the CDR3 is TGTGCCAGCAGGCGACTAGCGGGAGGCGGGGAGCTGTTTTTT.

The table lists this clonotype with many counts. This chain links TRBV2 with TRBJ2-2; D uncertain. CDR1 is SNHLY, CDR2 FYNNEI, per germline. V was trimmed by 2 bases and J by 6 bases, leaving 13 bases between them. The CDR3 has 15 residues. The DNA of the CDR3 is TGTGCCAGCAGTGAATTAGGAAAAACATCCGGGGAGCTGTTTTTT. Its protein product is CASSELGKTSGELFF.

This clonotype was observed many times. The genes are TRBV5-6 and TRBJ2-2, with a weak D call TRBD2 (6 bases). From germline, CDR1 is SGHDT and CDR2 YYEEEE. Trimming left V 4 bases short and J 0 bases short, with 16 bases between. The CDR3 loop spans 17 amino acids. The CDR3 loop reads CASSTTVRGANTGELFF. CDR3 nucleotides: TGTGCCAGCAGCACGACAGTGCGGGGCGCGAACACCGGGGAGCTGTTTTTT.

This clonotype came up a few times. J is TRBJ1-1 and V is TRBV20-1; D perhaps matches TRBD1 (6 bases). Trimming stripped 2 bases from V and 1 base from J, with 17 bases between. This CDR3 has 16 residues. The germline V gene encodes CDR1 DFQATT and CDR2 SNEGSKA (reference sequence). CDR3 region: CSARTPKGGSNTEAFF. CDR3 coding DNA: TGCAGTGCTAGAACCCCAAAGGGGGGCTCGAACACTGAAGCTTTCTTT.

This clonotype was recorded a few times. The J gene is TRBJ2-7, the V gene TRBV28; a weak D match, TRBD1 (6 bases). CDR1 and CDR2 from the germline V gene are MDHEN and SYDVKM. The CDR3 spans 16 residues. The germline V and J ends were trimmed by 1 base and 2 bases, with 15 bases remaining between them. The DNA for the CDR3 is TGTGCCAGCAGTTTATACAGGGTAAATCCACCCTACGAGCAGTACGTC. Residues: CASSLYRVNPPYEQYV.

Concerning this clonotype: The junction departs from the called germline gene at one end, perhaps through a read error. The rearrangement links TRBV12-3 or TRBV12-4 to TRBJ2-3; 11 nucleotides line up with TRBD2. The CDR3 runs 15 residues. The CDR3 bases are TGCGCGATCACCATAGCGGGGGGGCCGGCAGATACGCAGTATTTT. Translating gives CAITIAGGPADTQYF.

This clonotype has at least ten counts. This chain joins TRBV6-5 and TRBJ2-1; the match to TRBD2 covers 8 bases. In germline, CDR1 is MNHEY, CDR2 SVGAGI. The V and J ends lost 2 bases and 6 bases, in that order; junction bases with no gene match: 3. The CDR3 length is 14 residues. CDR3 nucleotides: TGTGCCAGCAGTTACGGGACTAGGAGCAATGAGCAGTTCTTC. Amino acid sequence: CASSYGTRSNEQFF.

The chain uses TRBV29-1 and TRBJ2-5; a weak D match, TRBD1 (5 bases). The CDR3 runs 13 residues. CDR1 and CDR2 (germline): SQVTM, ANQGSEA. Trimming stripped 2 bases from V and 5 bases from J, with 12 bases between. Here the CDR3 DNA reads TGCAGCGTTGAACTAGGGGTAGGGGAGACCCAGTACTTC. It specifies CSVELGVGETQYF.

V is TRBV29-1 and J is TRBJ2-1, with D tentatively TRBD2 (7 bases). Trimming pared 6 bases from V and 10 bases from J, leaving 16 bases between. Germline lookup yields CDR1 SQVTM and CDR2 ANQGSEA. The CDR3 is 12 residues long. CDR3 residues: CSVVKGGMEQFF. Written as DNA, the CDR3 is TGCAGCGTCGTTAAGGGGGGGATGGAGCAGTTCTTC.

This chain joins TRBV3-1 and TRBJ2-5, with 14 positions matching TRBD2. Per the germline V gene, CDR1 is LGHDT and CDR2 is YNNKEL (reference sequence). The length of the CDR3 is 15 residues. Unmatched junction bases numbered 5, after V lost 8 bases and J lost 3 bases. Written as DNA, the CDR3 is TGTGCCAGCGGGCGACTAGCGGGGGGGGAAGAGACCCAGTACTTC. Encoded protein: CASGRLAGGEETQYF.

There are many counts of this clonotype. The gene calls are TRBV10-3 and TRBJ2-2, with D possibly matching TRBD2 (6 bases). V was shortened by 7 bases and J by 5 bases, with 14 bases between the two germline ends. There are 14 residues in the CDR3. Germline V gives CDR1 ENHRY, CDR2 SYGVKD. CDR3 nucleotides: TGTGCCATCACCCCGGGAGTTCAAACCGGGGAGCTGTTTTTT. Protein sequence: CAITPGVQTGELFF.

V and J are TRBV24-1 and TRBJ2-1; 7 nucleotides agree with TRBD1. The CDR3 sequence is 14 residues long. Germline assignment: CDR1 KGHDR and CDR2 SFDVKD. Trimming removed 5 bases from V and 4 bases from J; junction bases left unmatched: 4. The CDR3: CATSARGPYNEQFF. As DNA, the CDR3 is TGTGCCACCAGTGCTAGGGGGCCTTACAATGAGCAGTTCTTC.

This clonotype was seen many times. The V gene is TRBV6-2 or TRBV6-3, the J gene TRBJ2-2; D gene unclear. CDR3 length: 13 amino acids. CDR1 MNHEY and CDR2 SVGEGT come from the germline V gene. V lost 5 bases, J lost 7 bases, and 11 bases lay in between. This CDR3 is CASSGGWDGELFF. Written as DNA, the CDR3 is TGTGCCAGCAGTGGTGGTTGGGACGGGGAGCTGTTTTTT.

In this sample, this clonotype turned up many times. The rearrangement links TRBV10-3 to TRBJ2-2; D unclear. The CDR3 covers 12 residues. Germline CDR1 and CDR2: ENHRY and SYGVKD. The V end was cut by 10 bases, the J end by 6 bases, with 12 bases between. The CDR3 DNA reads TGTGCCACGGCCCGCATACCCGGGGAGCTGTTTTTT. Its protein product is CATARIPGELFF.

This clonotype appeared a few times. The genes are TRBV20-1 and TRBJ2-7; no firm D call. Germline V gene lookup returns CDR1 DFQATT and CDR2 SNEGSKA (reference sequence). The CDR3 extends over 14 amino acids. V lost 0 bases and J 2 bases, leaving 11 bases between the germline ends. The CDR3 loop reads CSARETGRPYEQYV. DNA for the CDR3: TGCAGTGCTAGAGAAACCGGTAGGCCCTACGAGCAGTACGTC.

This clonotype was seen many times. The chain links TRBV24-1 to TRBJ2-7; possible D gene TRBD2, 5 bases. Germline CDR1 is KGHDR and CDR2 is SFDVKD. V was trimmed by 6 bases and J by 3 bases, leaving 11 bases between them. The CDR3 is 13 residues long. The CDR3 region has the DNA TGTGCCACCAGTTCTGGAGGAGACTACGAGCAGTACTTC. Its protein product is CATSSGGDYEQYF.

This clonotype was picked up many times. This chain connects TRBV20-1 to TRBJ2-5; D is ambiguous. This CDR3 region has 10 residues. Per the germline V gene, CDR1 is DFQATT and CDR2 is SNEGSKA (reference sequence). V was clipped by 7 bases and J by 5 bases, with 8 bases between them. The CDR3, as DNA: TGCAGTGTCGTTCGGGAGACCCAGTACTTC. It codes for CSVVRETQYF.

The DNA for the CDR3 is TGCAGTGCTAGAGATTGGACAGGGTATGGCTACACCTTC. Encoded protein: CSARDWTGYGYTF. V gene TRBV20-1 combines with J gene TRBJ1-2; the match to TRBD1 covers 8 bases. The CDR3 totals 13 residues. V lost 0 bases, J lost 5 bases, and 2 bases stayed unmatched. Germline-derived CDR1 and CDR2 are DFQATT and SNEGSKA (reference sequence).

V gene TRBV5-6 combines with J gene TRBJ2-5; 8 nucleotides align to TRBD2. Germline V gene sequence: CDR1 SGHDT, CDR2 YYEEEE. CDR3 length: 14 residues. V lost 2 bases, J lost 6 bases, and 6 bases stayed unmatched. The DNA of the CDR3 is TGTGCCAGCAGCTTCGGGGGGGAGTGGAAGACCCAGTACTTC. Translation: CASSFGGEWKTQYF.

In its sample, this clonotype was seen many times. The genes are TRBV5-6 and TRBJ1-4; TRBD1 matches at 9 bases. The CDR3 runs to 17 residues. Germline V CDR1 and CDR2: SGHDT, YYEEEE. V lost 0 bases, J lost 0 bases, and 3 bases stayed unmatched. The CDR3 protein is CASSLGDRAATNEKLFF. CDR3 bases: TGTGCCAGCAGCTTGGGGGACAGGGCTGCAACTAATGAAAAACTGTTTTTT.

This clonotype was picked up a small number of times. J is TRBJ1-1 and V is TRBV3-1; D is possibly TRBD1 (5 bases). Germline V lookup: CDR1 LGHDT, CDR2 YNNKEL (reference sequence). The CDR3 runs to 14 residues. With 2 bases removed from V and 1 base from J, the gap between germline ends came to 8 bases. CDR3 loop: CASSQLQENTEAFF. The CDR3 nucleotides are TGTGCCAGCAGCCAATTACAGGAGAACACTGAAGCTTTCTTT.

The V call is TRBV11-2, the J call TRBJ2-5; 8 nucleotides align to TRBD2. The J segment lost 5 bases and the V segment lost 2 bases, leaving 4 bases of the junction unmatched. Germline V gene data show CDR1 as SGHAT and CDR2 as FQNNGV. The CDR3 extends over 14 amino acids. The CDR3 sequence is CASSLFRGGETQYF. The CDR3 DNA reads TGTGCCAGCAGCTTATTCCGGGGGGGCGAGACCCAGTACTTC.

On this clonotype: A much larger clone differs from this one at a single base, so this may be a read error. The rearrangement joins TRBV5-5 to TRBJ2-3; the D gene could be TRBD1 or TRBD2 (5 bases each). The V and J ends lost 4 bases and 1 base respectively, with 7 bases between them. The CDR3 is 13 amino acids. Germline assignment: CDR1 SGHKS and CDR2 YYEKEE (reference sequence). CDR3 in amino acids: CASSRDGTDTQYF. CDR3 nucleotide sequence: TGTGCCAGCAGCCGGGACGGCACAGATACGCAGTATTTT.

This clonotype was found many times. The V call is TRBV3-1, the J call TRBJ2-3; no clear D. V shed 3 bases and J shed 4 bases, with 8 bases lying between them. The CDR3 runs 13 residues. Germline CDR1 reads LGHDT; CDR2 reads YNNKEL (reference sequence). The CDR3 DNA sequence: TGTGCCAGCAGCCAGGAGTCCCCAGATACGCAGTATTTT. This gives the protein CASSQESPDTQYF.